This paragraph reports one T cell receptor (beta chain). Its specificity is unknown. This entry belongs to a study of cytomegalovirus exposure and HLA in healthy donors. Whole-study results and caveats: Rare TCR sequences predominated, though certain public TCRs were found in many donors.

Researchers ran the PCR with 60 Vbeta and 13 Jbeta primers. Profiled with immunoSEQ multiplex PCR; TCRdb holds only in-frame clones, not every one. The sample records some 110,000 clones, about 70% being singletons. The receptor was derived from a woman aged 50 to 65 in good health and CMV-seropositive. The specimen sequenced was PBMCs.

The DNA of the CDR3 is TGTGCCAGCAGCTCCCCAGGTGGATACGAGCAGTACTTC. As protein: CASSSPGGYEQYF. The chain joins TRBV7-9 to TRBJ2-7; D remains ambiguous. CDR1 is SEHNR, CDR2 FQNEAQ, per germline (reference sequence). This CDR3 contains 13 residues. The V gene lost 4 bases and the J gene lost 4 bases, with 11 bases spanning the gap.